The 15 T cell receptor beta chains given below trace back to one sample, sequenced in a study of human T cells and chemical hapten exposure. Time point defined: pre-sensitization, week 0. This sample's treatment: therapeutic diphenylcyclopropenone sensitization with weekly scalp DPC. MiXCR, applied by TCRdb to the RACE reads, yields one record per CDR3 protein. The data hold about 120,000 distinct CDR3 sequences, with approximately 12% observed a single time. The sequences come from whole blood, collected in connection with sensitization to the hapten diphenylcyclopropenone (DPC). These receptors came from a woman in her late teens or twenties with alopecia areata. Some clones in this sample may be carry-over from other donors' samples.

There are many counts of this clonotype. The rearrangement joins TRBV6-1 to TRBJ2-3; D tentatively fits TRBD1 or TRBD2 (5 bases each). CDR3 length: 15 amino acids. Trimming took off 3 bases at V and 4 bases at J, with 14 bases between the two ends. Per the germline V gene, CDR1 is MNHNS and CDR2 is SASEGT. The CDR3 sequence: CASSEGPSRADTQYF. The CDR3 DNA reads TGTGCCAGCAGTGAGGGACCCTCACGGGCAGATACGCAGTATTTT.

The gene calls are TRBV6-6 and TRBJ2-2; 7 nucleotides agree with TRBD1. The CDR3 is 16 residues long. Trimming cost V 4 bases and J 8 bases; bases outside gene matches: 13. Germline V gene data show CDR1 as MNHNY and CDR2 as SVGAGI (reference sequence). The chain's CDR3 is CASSSFRDRELGELFF. CDR3 in DNA: TGTGCCAGCAGTTCCTTCCGAGACAGGGAGTTGGGGGAGCTGTTTTTT.

This clonotype was detected a few times. In DNA, the CDR3 is TGTGCCATCAGTGAGCCCCGGGGAGGGGGCCTCAAGACCCAGTACTTC. Its protein product is CAISEPRGGGLKTQYF. The chain uses TRBV10-3 and TRBJ2-5; either TRBD1 or TRBD2 may fit D (7 bases each). Germline CDR1 ENHRY, CDR2 SYGVKD. CDR3 length: 16 amino acids. V shed 2 bases and J shed 6 bases, with 19 bases lying between them.

This clonotype was seen many times. The rearrangement links TRBV28 to TRBJ2-7; D uncertain. Trimming pared 2 bases from V and 3 bases from J, leaving 8 bases between. The CDR3 has 13 residues. Germline V gene lookup returns CDR1 MDHEN and CDR2 SYDVKM. The CDR3 DNA sequence: TGTGCCAGCAGTTTAGGCCGGTTCTACGAGCAGTACTTC. Encoded protein: CASSLGRFYEQYF.

The chain carries TRBV12-3 or TRBV12-4 and TRBJ1-3; D not certain. V lost 2 bases and J lost 0, with 8 bases in between. The CDR3 is 15 amino acids. CDR3 region: CASSLRGSSGNTIYF. The CDR3 coding sequence is TGTGCCAGCAGTTTACGAGGGAGCTCTGGAAACACCATATATTTT.

This clonotype was detected only a few times. CDR3: CASSQDTGFQETQYF. The CDR3 DNA is TGCGCCAGCAGCCAAGACACAGGGTTCCAAGAGACCCAGTACTTC. This rearrangement joins TRBV4-3 to TRBJ2-5, with a possible D match to TRBD1 (6 bases). Deletions cut 0 bases from V and 1 base from J, with 9 bases between. Germline CDR1 reads LGHNA; CDR2 reads YSLEER. The CDR3 is 15 residues long.

This clonotype has only a few counts. Here the CDR3 reads CASSQLYF. The CDR3, as DNA: TGTGCCAGCAGCCAACTTTATTTT. The chain joins TRBV7-9 to TRBJ1-3, with D unresolved. CDR3 length: 8 residues. V was shortened by 5 bases and J by 16 bases, with 6 bases between the two germline ends. Germline CDR1 SEHNR, CDR2 FQNEAQ (reference sequence). Full variable domain (rest looked up from reference TRBV7-9 and TRBJ1-3): DTGVSQNPRHKITKRGQNVTFRCDPISEHNRLYWYRQTLGQGPEFLTYFQNEAQLEKSRLLSDRFSAERPKGSFSTLEIQRTEQGDSAMYLCASSQLYFGEGSWLTVV.

V usage is TRBV29-1 and J usage is TRBJ2-2, with unresolved D. Germline V gene lookup returns CDR1 SQVTM and CDR2 ANQGSEA. Trimming left V 3 bases short and J 5 bases short, with 7 bases between. This CDR3 region has 12 residues. The CDR3 bases are TGCAGCGTTGACATGGGGACCGGGGAGCTGTTTTTT. Protein product: CSVDMGTGELFF.

The chain carries TRBV3-1 and TRBJ2-6; no clear D gene. This CDR3 is 15 amino acids long. With 4 bases removed from V and 0 bases from J, the gap between germline ends came to 7 bases. CDR1 is LGHDT and CDR2 is YNNKEL in the germline V gene (reference sequence). The CDR3 here is CASSPPSSGANVLTF. The CDR3 region has the DNA TGTGCCAGCAGCCCCCCCAGCTCTGGGGCCAACGTCCTGACTTTC.

This clonotype was seen repeatedly, ten times or more. This chain joins TRBV6-6 and TRBJ1-6, with TRBD1 matching 7 bases. Trimming cost V 5 bases and J 7 bases; bases outside gene matches: 5. CDR3 length equals 14 residues. Germline CDR1 and CDR2: MNHNY and SVGAGI (reference sequence). Written as DNA, the CDR3 is TGTGCCAGCAGTCCGGGGACAGCGAATTCACCCCTCCACTTT. This gives the protein CASSPGTANSPLHF.

This clonotype has a handful of counts. The rearrangement joins TRBV5-1 to TRBJ1-3, with a possible D match to TRBD1 (5 bases). The CDR3 is 15 amino acids. Trimming removed 4 bases from V and 2 bases from J, with 13 bases in between. The germline V gene has CDR1 SGHRS and CDR2 YFSETQ. In DNA, the CDR3 is TGCGCCAGCAGCCCTAGACAGATGGCTGGAAACACCATATATTTT. Its protein is CASSPRQMAGNTIYF. Complete variable domain (other parts from reference TRBV5-1 and TRBJ1-3): KAGVTQTPRYLIKTRGQQVTLSCSPISGHRSVSWYQQTPGQGLQFLFEYFSETQRNKGNFPGRFSGRQFSNSRSEMNVSTLELGDSALYLCASSPRQMAGNTIYFGEGSWLTVV.

V and J are TRBV4-3 and TRBJ2-5, with TRBD1 matching 8 bases. The V gene's germline CDR1 is LGHNA and CDR2 YSLEER. The CDR3 has 13 amino acids. With 4 bases clipped from V and 5 bases from J, the junction kept 3 bases outside the gene matches. The CDR3 DNA is TGCGCCAGCAGCCCCTGGACAGGGGAGACCCAGTACTTC. Its protein is CASSPWTGETQYF.

This clonotype was counted a few times. The chain uses TRBV6-2 or TRBV6-3 and TRBJ2-3; TRBD2 is a possible D gene (5 bases). Per germline, CDR1 MNHEY and CDR2 SVGEGT. CDR3 length: 14 residues. The V end lost 4 bases, the J end lost 4 bases, and 12 bases lay between the germline ends. The DNA of the CDR3 is TGTGCCAGCAGTTCCTCCCTAGCTGCAGATACGCAGTATTTT. It encodes CASSSSLAADTQYF.

This clonotype was detected only a few times. The CDR3 protein is CASSHALRGARDTEAFF. The CDR3 DNA reads as TGCGCCAGCAGCCACGCCCTGAGAGGGGCACGGGATACTGAAGCTTTCTTT. The chain recombines TRBV4-3 with TRBJ1-1, with a possible D match to TRBD1 (5 bases). V shed 3 bases and J shed 5 bases, with 22 bases lying between them. Germline assignment: CDR1 LGHNA and CDR2 YSLEER. CDR3 size: 17 residues.

This clonotype was seen more than once but under ten times. This chain links TRBV9 with TRBJ2-1, with D maybe TRBD2 (7 bases). CDR3 length equals 15 residues. Germline lookup yields CDR1 SGDLS and CDR2 YYNGEE. V lost 4 bases and J lost 6, with 17 bases in between. The CDR3 nucleotides are TGTGCCAGCAGCCCCCGGGGGGCGAATCCCAATGAGCAGTTCTTC. This sequence encodes CASSPRGANPNEQFF.